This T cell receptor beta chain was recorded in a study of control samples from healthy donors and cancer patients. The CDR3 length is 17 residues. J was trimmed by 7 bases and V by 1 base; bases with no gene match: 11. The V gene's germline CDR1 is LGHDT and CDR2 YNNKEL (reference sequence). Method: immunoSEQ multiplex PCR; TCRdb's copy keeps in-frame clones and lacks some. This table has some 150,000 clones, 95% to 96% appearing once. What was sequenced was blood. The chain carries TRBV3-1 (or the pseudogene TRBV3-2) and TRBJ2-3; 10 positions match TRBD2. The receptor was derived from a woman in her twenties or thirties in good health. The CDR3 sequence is CASSQVGLAEVTNTQYF. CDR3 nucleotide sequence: TGTGCCAGCAGCCAAGTAGGACTAGCGGAAGTCACTAATACGCAGTATTTT.